The rows below give T cell receptor beta chains drawn from one sample of a study of T cells after somatic rescue of genetic block. Clones were sequenced by immunoSEQ multiplex PCR, and TCRdb holds only the in-frame ones, with some missing. This sample has 15,000 or so clones, with more than 70% found just once. Sequenced input: peripheral blood mononuclear cells (PBMCs). Receptor source: a man in his late teens or twenties. Each CDR3 is given without its conserved first and last residue. Clone size is given for some rows only: seen once, a few or many times, or a class if the clone is expanded.

v_gene,j_gene,abundance,CDR3aa
TRBV7-9,TRBJ2-7,NA,ASSLAGLGQNSYEQY
TRBV28,TRBJ2-1,once,ASRGMAGGRYNEQF
TRBV5-1,TRBJ2-3,NA,ASSLTSGPDTQY
TRBV6-6,TRBJ2-5,NA,ASSFTGKETQY
TRBV28,TRBJ2-1,NA,ASSRLAGVYEQF
TRBV18,TRBJ2-5,NA,ASSPSYQETQY
TRBV30,TRBJ2-3,few,AWSRTGGADTQY
TRBV7-9,TRBJ2-2,NA,ASSFNGANTGELF
TRBV7-9,TRBJ1-6,NA,ASSLGDPNSPLH
TRBV10-3,TRBJ2-1,NA,AIKGAVGLSYNEQF
TRBV4-1,TRBJ2-3,NA,ASSQVKLAGGTDTQY
TRBV10-3,TRBJ1-5,NA,AISESGASNQPQH
TRBV19,TRBJ1-2,few,ASSIVGTLGYT
TRBV18,TRBJ2-6,NA,ASSPQRQGTGANVLT
TRBV18,TRBJ2-7,NA,ASSSLFPGQLISSYEQY
TRBV11-2,TRBJ1-2,NA,ASSLGGVARYGYT
TRBV19,TRBJ1-2,NA,ASSIPPSQGPYGYT
TRBV11-3,TRBJ1-1,NA,ASSLAQGNTEAF
TRBV4-1,TRBJ2-5,NA,ASSQDRETQY
TRBV19,TRBJ2-7,NA,ARPWDRTFYEQY